This T cell receptor (beta chain) was profiled in a study of cytomegalovirus exposure and HLA in healthy donors (dated by TCRdb to about 2017). Regarding the study in general: An earlier analysis of 587 of the donors reported about 250 Gb of sequence data and 117 million unique TCR beta sequences from about 180 million T cells. About five DR-DQ haplotypes were handled as single units for association and clustering, since linkage in the cohort was strong. A later genetic analysis used genome-wide SNP genotypes for about 65% of the roughly 670 donors, treating that subset as a discovery cohort. All discovery cohort repertoires had been generated on a single sequencing platform. In an earlier analysis of 587 of the donors, high-throughput TCR beta sequencing was used to judge whether each TCR beta V gene segment behaved as functional or pseudogenic. About 280 gigabases of sequencing data and 75 million to 85 million unique TCR sequences made up an early release that covered 500 to 650 HLA-typed donors. Donor age, sex, ethnicity and CMV serostatus were compiled alongside the repertoire data. A later analysis re-analyzed previously published TCR beta repertoires from 650 to 800 donors and added high-resolution HLA genotyping to study TCR occurrence patterns. Of the 300 to 450 genotyped donors, approximately 80% were placed in the genetic ancestry cluster associated with self-reported Caucasian donors. Among roughly 400 genotyped donors of the cohort, an average of roughly 240,000 unique TCR beta nucleotide sequences were sequenced per donor, about a sixth of them non-productive. The study used immunosequencing to profile the T cell repertoires of under 700 subjects and linked those repertoires to cytomegalovirus serostatus. Class I and class II HLA loci were covered by the typing at four-digit resolution. The later analysis used no new phenotypic data to find candidate immune exposures, relying instead on TCR beta sequences and their occurrence across donors. The aim of the study was to test whether cataloging public T cell receptors could identify signatures of past pathogen exposure. In addition to the first cohort of approximately 670 subjects, a separate validation cohort of 120 different subjects was used. High-throughput TCR immunosequencing, statistical association of individual TCRs with disease status, and machine learning were combined to predict cytomegalovirus infection status. The number of donors typed differed by locus, with about 620-630 for A, B, C, DRB1 and DQB1, around 520 for DQA1, approximately 570 for DPA1, and 400 to 490 for DPB1. The paper's findings and limits, for the study overall: The cohort was sequenced for TCR beta chains only, and without alpha or paired-chain data the features that could be detected were limited. The authors suggested that the approach could potentially be extended to other disease states and immunological phenotypes. In an earlier analysis of several hundred of the donors, most TCR beta V segments were observed in productive rearrangements about 87% or about 30% of the time, broadly matching IMGT annotations. In a later genetic analysis, fewer N-insertions in productive TCRs were reported among donors in an Asian-associated ancestry cluster than the roughly 640-donor mean. A further reported finding was that TCR beta sequences accurately predicted the HLA-A and HLA-B alleles for most subjects in the first cohort. In a later analysis, HLA-associated TCR beta chains were found to be more clonally expanded and to have lower generation probabilities than equally common non-associated chains. Some IMGT-functional V segments, including TRBV6-2 and TRBV6-3, could not be distinguished by the 87-base-pair reads and were therefore excluded. In both the original and validation cohorts, the classifier was reported to diagnose cytomegalovirus status with high specificity and sensitivity. Because counts were too low, 15 to 20 rarely observed V segments, including chromosome 9 orphons, were left out of the earlier analysis of approximately 580 of the donors. Across donors, most TCR sequences were observed very rarely, whereas some public TCRs were present in many individuals. The sequencing pipeline was judged likely to have produced a cluster of highly shared sequence variants as a technical artifact. Most CMV-associated TCR beta chains appeared to be HLA-restricted in a later analysis, and the HLA associations seemed to be driven largely by CMV exposure. In a later analysis, several top co-occurrence clusters were reported to appear linked to parvovirus B19, influenza, CMV and Epstein-Barr virus. In a later genetic analysis, a missense DCLRE1C variant was associated with V-gene and J-gene trimming of TCR beta chains, and the association was replicated in an independent cohort. Assigning TCR associations to individual alleles was difficult when HLA alleles, especially DR and DQ, strongly co-occurred. The presence/absence analyses assumed that sequencing depth was roughly uniform across donors, and that assumption may not be true. According to a later analysis, TCR association rates differed among HLA loci, with DRB1 alleles showing the most associated TCRs and HLA-C alleles showing the fewest. A total of 164 TCR beta chains were listed by the study as associated with cytomegalovirus. CMV serostatus was the only immune exposure information available for the cohort. Because some donors lacked HLA typing at each locus, the association tests relied only on the typed subset. Linkage disequilibrium might explain the correlated functional status among segregating V segments, but an unknown experimental factor could not be excluded. Three of the identified cytomegalovirus-associated TCR beta chains were confirmed in vitro to be specific for cytomegalovirus antigens. In a later analysis, around 15,000 TCR beta sequences were associated with specific HLA alleles at a false discovery rate of 0.05.

The cohort consisted of 650 to 700 healthy bone marrow donors. Cohort members were all nominally healthy when sampled, although unrecorded immune exposures were likely present. The donor tested CMV seronegative, placing the donor among the roughly 400 seronegative members of the cohort. A peripheral blood sample was provided by each donor, and peripheral blood mononuclear cells were used for TCR beta sequencing. Genomic DNA was extracted from the blood cell samples with the Qiagen DNeasy Blood Extraction Kit. Library generation was performed with the immunoSEQ multiplex PCR assay. For the multiplex PCR, a mixture combining 60 forward primers for TCR Vbeta segments and 13 reverse primers for TCR Jbeta segments was used. The CDR3 region of rearranged TCR beta genes was amplified from genomic DNA with a multiplex PCR assay. On the Illumina HiSeq System, the amplified TCR beta libraries were sequenced as 87-base-pair reads. The original methods were these. A later analysis tallied 70 million to 100 million unique TCR beta chains across the 666 repertoires, and some 12 million of those chains were shared by two or more donors. A nearest-neighbor algorithm error-corrected the raw reads and collapsed the reads into unique sequences, merging closely related sequences to remove PCR and sequencing errors. CDR3 sequences were aligned to IMGT reference sequences to assign V, D and J gene segments. For a sequence to be retained, a match of at least six nucleotides to both a V gene segment and a J gene segment was required. A rearrangement counted as productive if the CDR3 had no stop codons and remained in frame with V and J, and every other rearrangement counted as non-productive. CDR3 was defined by IMGT convention, running from the second conserved V-encoded cysteine to the conserved J-encoded phenylalanine. In an earlier analysis of around 640 of the donors, sequences lacking an unambiguous match to a single V gene segment were excluded. In an earlier analysis of more than 500 of the donors, a V segment was called functional when productive rearrangements were above 56.7%, and segregating when the standard deviation between donors exceeded 5%. A statistical classification framework was developed to diagnose cytomegalovirus status using the catalog of TCR beta chain sequences. V and J gene assignment, in a later analysis, came from comparing TCR nucleotide sequences with IMGT/GENE-DB human TR gene sequences. Using the TCRdist pipeline, a later analysis assigned CDR3 sequences along with most-parsimonious VDJ recombination scenarios. In a later analysis, each TCR beta chain was defined by its CDR3 amino acid sequence together with its V-gene family, and reads without a unique V-gene family were excluded. As a way to deal with suspected cross-contamination and a sequencing artifact, a later analysis dropped over 550 nucleotide sequences that were highly shared and had low generation probability. A later analysis calculated a clonal expansion index for each public chain from normalized within-repertoire ranks of inferred template counts. A later analysis computed generation probabilities with a VDJ recombination model fitted to out-of-frame rearrangements, and checked the results against IGoR. Hypergeometric tests were used in a later analysis to score TCR-TCR, TCR-HLA and TCR-CMV co-occurrence, with a repertoire-size bias correction applied to the TCR pairs. False discovery rates were estimated in a later analysis by permuting HLA or CMV assignments 20 times. A later analysis grouped co-occurring TCRs with DBSCAN, adding TCRdist sequence similarity when clustering within HLA-allele-positive subsets. Repertoires with fewer than 30,000 or more than 120,000 public chains, plus five repertoires with anomalous nucleotide sharing, were excluded from co-occurrence clustering. TCRdb took this table from immuneACCESS and kept in-frame rearrangements with V and J called. Such tables lack part of the clones; where checked against another copy, unresolved V genes explain under half of the gap, and the rest is unexplained. That table supplies the V and J calls and clone size; D and trimming were determined from the DNA. A total of under 150,000 clones appear in this sample, 79% of them only once. Together, the top ten hold about 0.97% of the sample.

As concerns this clone: This clone's antigen is unknown. No qualities accompany the bases; no much larger clone lies one base away.

From cysteine to phenylalanine, the CDR3 is 15 amino acids long. CDR3 DNA is the only sequence kept; it has 45 bases, read in frame from the first base. V is cut by 6 bases and J by 0 bases, and the space between the germline ends is 12 bases. Looking up the germline V gene yields CDR1 SGHRS and CDR2 YFSETQ. The origin of this receptor is a man between 18 and 35 years old in good health and CMV-seronegative. This chain is built from TRBV5-1 and TRBJ2-2; TRBD2 could be the D gene, as 5 bases match. Sequenced: PBMCs. The nucleotides are TGCGCCAGCACTTGGACTGCTGCGAACACCGGGGAGCTGTTTTTT. Protein translation: CASTWTAANTGELFF. Reference TRBV5-1 and TRBJ2-2 proteins supply the regions before and after the CDR3; the full variable domain is: KAGVTQTPRYLIKTRGQQVTLSCSPISGHRSVSWYQQTPGQGLQFLFEYFSETQRNKGNFPGRFSGRQFSNSRSEMNVSTLELGDSALYLCASTWTAANTGELFFGEGSRLTVL.